This T cell receptor (beta chain) appears in the sequencing data of a study of a mutant IDH1 vaccine in newly diagnosed glioma. Overall study context: Mean patient age was about 44 years; roughly 62% were male and 37.5% female. Findings and limits, study-wide: Evidence of vaccine-induced immune responses was documented in approximately 93% of patients.

Repertoires were generated with immunoSEQ multiplex PCR, while TCRdb's copy carries only in-frame clones and drops some. This table has about 83,000 clones, roughly 77% appearing once. This clone has just a few counts. Its antigen is unknown. The V and J ends lost 1 base and 4 bases respectively, with 4 bases between them. The CDR3 contains 12 residues. Germline CDR1 and CDR2: SNHLY and FYNNEI. Time point defined: week 47, end of study. Every vaccination contained 300 ug of the mutant IDH1 20-mer peptide and was paired with topical imiquimod. Donors' newly diagnosed IDH1-mutant WHO grade 3 or 4 astrocytomas lacked nuclear ATRX.

The material was PBMCs, obtained from a glioma patient whose treatment included an IDH1 peptide vaccine. The receptor comes from a man between 40 and 49 years old with glioma. V gene TRBV2 combines with J gene TRBJ1-1; no definite D call. For the CDR3, the DNA is TGTGCCAGCAGTGAAGGGGGCACTGAAGCTTTCTTT. It encodes CASSEGGTEAFF.